Listed here are 23 T cell receptor beta chains from one sample, sequenced in a study of blood T cell repertoires in COVID-19. Clones were sequenced by immunoSEQ multiplex PCR, and TCRdb holds only the in-frame ones, with some missing. The data contain 83,000 or so clones, 75% to 85% of them singletons. Specimen: peripheral blood. These receptor sequences come from a woman older than 75 with acute or convalescent COVID-19.

V usage is TRBV6-5 and J usage is TRBJ2-7; TRBD1 matches 9 bases. CDR1 and CDR2 (germline): MNHEY, SVGAGI. This CDR3 contains 14 residues. With 4 bases clipped from V and 4 bases from J, the junction kept 5 bases outside the gene matches. Here the CDR3 DNA reads TGTGCCAGCAGTTCCGGGACAGGGATGTACGAGCAGTACTTC. Amino acid sequence: CASSSGTGMYEQYF.

The V gene is TRBV7-9, the J gene TRBJ2-7; unclear D gene. V was cut by 1 base and J by 2 bases, with 12 bases left in between. Germline-derived CDR1 and CDR2 are SEHNR and FQNEAQ (reference sequence). The CDR3 is 15 amino acids. The DNA of the CDR3 is TGTGCCAGCAGCTTAGTGAGGTTCAGCCCCTACGAGCAGTACTTC. Residues: CASSLVRFSPYEQYF.

This clone showed up just a few times. The chain recombines TRBV6-6 with TRBJ1-5; unclear D gene. Germline CDR1 is MNHNY and CDR2 is SVGAGI (reference sequence). V was trimmed by 2 bases and J by 3 bases, leaving 8 bases between them. The CDR3 is 14 residues long. CDR3 region: CASSYPSDNQPQHF. CDR3 in DNA: TGTGCCAGCAGTTACCCCAGCGACAATCAGCCCCAGCATTTT.

CDR3 nucleotides: TGTGCCAGCAGCGACGGAGACAGGGTATACGAGCAGTACTTC. It is translated as CASSDGDRVYEQYF. The chain joins TRBV9 to TRBJ2-7, with 7 bases lining up with TRBD1. Germline V gives CDR1 SGDLS, CDR2 YYNGEE. The CDR3 sequence is 14 residues long. J was trimmed by 4 bases and V by 3 bases; bases with no gene match: 7.

This chain uses TRBV12-3 or TRBV12-4 with TRBJ2-7, with 9 nucleotides matching TRBD1. The CDR3 extends over 13 amino acids. V was pared by 6 bases and J by 1 base, with 1 base of the junction left unmatched. The CDR3 reads CASRTGGSYEQYF. CDR3 DNA: TGTGCCAGCAGGACAGGGGGGTCCTACGAGCAGTACTTC.

This clone was detected only a few times. The CDR3 DNA reads TGTGCCAGCAGTCAGGGGATGAACACTGAAGCTTTCTTT. This codes for CASSQGMNTEAFF. The rearrangement joins TRBV2 to TRBJ1-1; perhaps TRBD1 as D (6 bases). V was clipped by 5 bases and J by 0 bases, with 7 bases between them. Germline V gene sequence: CDR1 SNHLY, CDR2 FYNNEI. This CDR3 has 13 residues. The variable domain in full, with the rest retrieved from reference TRBV2 and TRBJ1-1, is EPEVTQTPSHQVTQMGQEVILRCVPISNHLYFYWYRQILGQKVEFLVSFYNNEISEKSEIFDDQFSVERPDGSNFTLKIRSTKLEDSAMYFCASSQGMNTEAFFGQGTRLTVV.

This rearrangement joins TRBV5-6 to TRBJ1-5; D gene uncertain. The CDR3 totals 15 residues. CDR1 is SGHDT, CDR2 YYEEEE, per germline. Trimming left V 4 bases short and J 0 bases short, with 11 bases between. CDR3 region: CASSPSGYSNQPQHF. The CDR3, as DNA: TGTGCCAGCAGCCCATCGGGATATAGCAATCAGCCCCAGCATTTT.

V and J are TRBV6-2 or TRBV6-3 and TRBJ2-7, with 11 bases lining up with TRBD1. After removal of 2 bases from V and 4 bases from J, the junction contained 7 bases not matched to a gene. The CDR3 has 16 amino acids. Germline assignment: CDR1 MNHEY and CDR2 SVGEGT. The CDR3 protein is CASSYPSGTGGYEQYF. DNA of the CDR3: TGTGCCAGCAGTTACCCTTCCGGGACAGGGGGATACGAGCAGTACTTC.

The chain uses TRBV5-1 and TRBJ1-4; D perhaps matches TRBD1 (6 bases). CDR3 size: 14 residues. The V end was cut by 4 bases, the J end by 8 bases, with 15 bases between. In germline, CDR1 is SGHRS, CDR2 YFSETQ. The CDR3 region has the DNA TGCGCCAGCAGCGTGGGACAAAGTTTCGAAAAACTGTTTTTT. The encoded protein is CASSVGQSFEKLFF.

The J gene is TRBJ1-5, the V gene TRBV19; a weak D match, TRBD1 (5 bases). Germline V lookup: CDR1 LNHDA, CDR2 SQIVND (reference sequence). The CDR3 extends over 13 amino acids. V gave up 0 bases and J gave up 11 bases, with 11 bases separating them. Here the CDR3 DNA reads TGTGCCAGTAGTATAGAGGGTAAGGGGACCCAGCATTTT. Translation: CASSIEGKGTQHF.

The chain combines TRBV29-1 with TRBJ1-2; 11 bases align to TRBD1. V lost 7 bases to trimming and J lost 3 bases; unmatched junction nucleotides: 4. The germline V gene has CDR1 SQVTM and CDR2 ANQGSEA. This CDR3 is built from 13 residues. The CDR3 DNA is TGCAGCGCATCGGGACAGGGGGACTATGGCTACACCTTC. Its protein is CSASGQGDYGYTF.

The rearrangement uses TRBV9 and TRBJ2-7, with 10 positions matching TRBD2. The J segment lost 4 bases and the V segment lost 4 bases, leaving 5 bases of the junction unmatched. The CDR3 sequence is 14 residues long. Germline V lookup: CDR1 SGDLS, CDR2 YYNGEE. CDR3 sequence: CASSPQTSGYEQYF. Written as DNA, the CDR3 is TGTGCCAGCAGCCCCCAGACTAGCGGGTACGAGCAGTACTTC.

V and J are TRBV28 and TRBJ1-2, with 12 bases identical to TRBD1. The CDR3 covers 16 residues. V was pared by 2 bases and J by 6 bases, with 7 bases of the junction left unmatched. Germline lookup yields CDR1 MDHEN and CDR2 SYDVKM. The CDR3 is CASSLLPGQGADGYTF. The CDR3 DNA reads as TGTGCCAGCAGTTTACTCCCGGGACAGGGGGCTGATGGCTACACCTTC.

The J gene is TRBJ1-2, the V gene TRBV2; tentative D call: TRBD1 (5 bases). CDR1 is SNHLY and CDR2 is FYNNEI in the germline V gene. The CDR3 has 15 residues. Trimming removed 4 bases at V and 2 bases at J, with 14 bases between. The CDR3 here is CASSALPAGNYGYTF. For the CDR3, the DNA is TGTGCCAGCAGTGCACTCCCCGCAGGGAACTATGGCTACACCTTC.

In DNA, the CDR3 is TGTGCCAGCAGCCAGGGGGGGCCTCAGGTTGCGTACGAGCAGTACTTC. Translation gives CASSQGGPQVAYEQYF. The chain combines TRBV6-2 or TRBV6-3 with TRBJ2-7; D tentatively reads TRBD1 or TRBD2 (7 bases each). Trimming stripped 6 bases from V and 4 bases from J, with 22 bases between. This CDR3 has 16 residues. In germline, CDR1 is MNHEY, CDR2 SVGEGT.

The table lists this clone with a count of one. The chain is built from TRBV19 and TRBJ1-1, with 8 bases lining up with TRBD1. Per the germline V gene, CDR1 is LNHDA and CDR2 is SQIVND (reference sequence). With V trimmed by 10 bases and J by 1 base, 11 bases remained unmatched. The CDR3 covers 15 residues. CDR3 nucleotide sequence: TGTGCCACCCGCGTTGACAGGGGCTCGAACACTGAAGCTTTCTTT. It specifies CATRVDRGSNTEAFF.

This chain links TRBV27 with TRBJ2-2; D ambiguous. Germline loops: CDR1 MNHEY, CDR2 SMNVEV (reference sequence). Trimming cost V 6 bases and J 0 bases, with 14 bases left between them. The CDR3 runs 16 residues. In DNA form, the CDR3 reads TGTGCCAGCAGAGGCGGCCGAGCCTCGAACACCGGGGAGCTGTTTTTT. It codes for CASRGGRASNTGELFF.

The chain joins TRBV12-3 or TRBV12-4 to TRBJ1-2, with a possible D match to TRBD1 (5 bases). Trimming removed 3 bases at V and 5 bases at J, with 7 bases between. The CDR3 runs to 12 residues. CDR3 sequence: CASSLEGYGYTF. The CDR3 coding sequence is TGTGCCAGCAGTTTGGAGGGGTATGGCTACACCTTC.

Here the CDR3 reads CASSQARGAYEQYF. CDR3 DNA sequence: TGTGCCAGCAGCCAAGCCCGAGGAGCCTACGAGCAGTACTTC. The V and J genes are TRBV3-1 (or the pseudogene TRBV3-2) and TRBJ2-7; D remains ambiguous. CDR1 LGHDT and CDR2 YNNKEL come from the germline V gene (reference sequence). The CDR3 length is 14 residues. Deletions cut 1 base from V and 2 bases from J, with 9 bases between.

The chain joins TRBV9 to TRBJ2-5; TRBD2 aligns across 12 bases. CDR3 size: 15 residues. The J segment lost 4 bases and the V segment lost 3 bases, leaving 4 bases of the junction unmatched. CDR1 and CDR2 from the germline V gene are SGDLS and YYNGEE. In nucleotides, the CDR3 is TGTGCCAGCAGCGCCCTACTAGCGGGGGGAGAGACCCAGTACTTC. Translated: CASSALLAGGETQYF. The variable domain in full, with the rest retrieved from reference TRBV9 and TRBJ2-5, is DSGVTQTPKHLITATGQRVTLRCSPRSGDLSVYWYQQSLDQGLQFLIQYYNGEERAKGNILERFSAQQFPDLHSELNLSSLELGDSALYFCASSALLAGGETQYFGPGTRLLVL.

The V call is TRBV6-6, the J call TRBJ1-5, with TRBD1 identical over 9 bases. V gave up 6 bases and J gave up 4 bases; unmatched junction bases: 7. Per the germline V gene, CDR1 is MNHNY and CDR2 is SVGAGI (reference sequence). The CDR3 runs to 15 residues. CDR3 coding DNA: TGTGCCAGCAGCATGGACAGGGGCCTTAATCAGCCCCAGCATTTT. This encodes CASSMDRGLNQPQHF.

The J gene is TRBJ1-2, the V gene TRBV19; 9 positions match TRBD1. Looked up from germline, CDR1 is LNHDA and CDR2 is SQIVND (reference sequence). The CDR3 sequence is 14 residues long. V lost 5 bases and J lost 7; bases outside the gene matches: 8. This CDR3 reads CASSPVGQGLGYTF. The DNA of the CDR3 is TGTGCCAGTAGTCCGGTCGGACAGGGGCTTGGCTACACCTTC.

The table lists this clone with a count of one. The chain links TRBV7-2 to TRBJ2-7; D is perhaps TRBD2 (5 bases). The germline V gene has CDR1 SGHTA and CDR2 FQGNSA. The CDR3 is 14 amino acids. V dropped 1 base and J dropped 3 bases, with 10 bases sitting between them. The CDR3 here is CASSLVGSIYEQYF. The CDR3 DNA is TGTGCCAGCAGCTTAGTGGGGAGTATCTACGAGCAGTACTTC.